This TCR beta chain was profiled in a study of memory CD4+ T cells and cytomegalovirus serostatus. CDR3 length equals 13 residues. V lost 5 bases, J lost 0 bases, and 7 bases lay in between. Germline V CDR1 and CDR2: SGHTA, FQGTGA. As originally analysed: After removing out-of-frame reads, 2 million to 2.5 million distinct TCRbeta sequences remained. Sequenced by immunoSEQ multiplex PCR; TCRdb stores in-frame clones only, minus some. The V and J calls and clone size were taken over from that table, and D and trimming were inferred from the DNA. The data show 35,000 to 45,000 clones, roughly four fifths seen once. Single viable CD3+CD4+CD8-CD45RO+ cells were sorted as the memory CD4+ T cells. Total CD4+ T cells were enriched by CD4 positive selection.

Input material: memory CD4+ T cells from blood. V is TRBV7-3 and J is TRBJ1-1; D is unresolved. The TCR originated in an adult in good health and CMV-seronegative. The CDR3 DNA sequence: TGTGCCAGCAGCCGCCGGATGAACACTGAAGCTTTCTTT. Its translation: CASSRRMNTEAFF.